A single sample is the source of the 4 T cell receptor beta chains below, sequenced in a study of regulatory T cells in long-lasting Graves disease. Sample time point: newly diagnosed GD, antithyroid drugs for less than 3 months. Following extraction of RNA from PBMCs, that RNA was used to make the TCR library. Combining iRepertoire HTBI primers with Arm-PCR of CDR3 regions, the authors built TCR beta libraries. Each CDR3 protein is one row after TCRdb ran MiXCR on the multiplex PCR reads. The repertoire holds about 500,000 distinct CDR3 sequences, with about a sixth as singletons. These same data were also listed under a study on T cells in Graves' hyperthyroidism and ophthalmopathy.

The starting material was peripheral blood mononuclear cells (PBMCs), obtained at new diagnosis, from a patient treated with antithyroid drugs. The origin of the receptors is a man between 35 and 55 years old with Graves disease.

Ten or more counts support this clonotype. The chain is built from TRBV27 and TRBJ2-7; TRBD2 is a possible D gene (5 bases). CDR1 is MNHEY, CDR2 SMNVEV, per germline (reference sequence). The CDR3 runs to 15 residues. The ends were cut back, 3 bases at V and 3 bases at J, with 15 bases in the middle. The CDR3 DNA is TGTGCCAGCAGTTTTAGCTTCGGACTGAACTACGAGCAGTACTTC. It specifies CASSFSFGLNYEQYF.

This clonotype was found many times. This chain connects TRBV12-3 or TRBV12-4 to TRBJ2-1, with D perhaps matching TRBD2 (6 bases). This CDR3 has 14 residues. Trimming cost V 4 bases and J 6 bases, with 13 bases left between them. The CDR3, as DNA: TGTGCCAGCAGTTCCCGGGACTCCGGCAATGAGCAGTTCTTC. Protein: CASSSRDSGNEQFF.

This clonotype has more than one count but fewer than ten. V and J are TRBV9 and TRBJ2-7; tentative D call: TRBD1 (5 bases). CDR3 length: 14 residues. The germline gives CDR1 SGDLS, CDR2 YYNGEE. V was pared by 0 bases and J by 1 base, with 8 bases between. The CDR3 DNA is TGTGCCAGCAGCGTAGATGCAGGGTCCTACGAGCAGTACTTC. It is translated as CASSVDAGSYEQYF.

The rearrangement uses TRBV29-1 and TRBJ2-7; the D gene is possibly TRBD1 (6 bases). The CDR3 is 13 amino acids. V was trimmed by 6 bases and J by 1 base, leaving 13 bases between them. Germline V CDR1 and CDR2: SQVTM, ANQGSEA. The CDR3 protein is CSVAIGQSYEQYF. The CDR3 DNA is TGCAGCGTCGCAATCGGACAGTCCTACGAGCAGTACTTC.